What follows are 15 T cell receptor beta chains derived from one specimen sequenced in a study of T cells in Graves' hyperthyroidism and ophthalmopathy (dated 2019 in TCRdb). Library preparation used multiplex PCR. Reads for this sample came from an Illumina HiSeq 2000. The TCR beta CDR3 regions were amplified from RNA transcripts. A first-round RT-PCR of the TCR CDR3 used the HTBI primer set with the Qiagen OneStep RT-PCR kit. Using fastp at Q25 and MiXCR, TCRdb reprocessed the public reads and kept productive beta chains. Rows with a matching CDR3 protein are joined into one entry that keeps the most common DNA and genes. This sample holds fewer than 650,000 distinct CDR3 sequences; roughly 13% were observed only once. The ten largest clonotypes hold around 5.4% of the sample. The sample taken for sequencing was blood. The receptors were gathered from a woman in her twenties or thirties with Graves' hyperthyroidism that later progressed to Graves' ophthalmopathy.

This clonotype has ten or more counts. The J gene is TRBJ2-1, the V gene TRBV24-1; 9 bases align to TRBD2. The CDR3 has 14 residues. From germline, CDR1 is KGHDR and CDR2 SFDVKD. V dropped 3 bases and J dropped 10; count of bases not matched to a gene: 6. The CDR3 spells CATSDGVAGDEQFF. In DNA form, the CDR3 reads TGTGCCACCAGTGATGGGGTAGCGGGAGACGAGCAGTTCTTC.

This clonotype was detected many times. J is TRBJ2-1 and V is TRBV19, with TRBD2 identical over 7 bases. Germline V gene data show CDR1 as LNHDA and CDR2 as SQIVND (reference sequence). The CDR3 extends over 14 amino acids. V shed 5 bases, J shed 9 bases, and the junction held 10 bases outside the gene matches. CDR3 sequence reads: CASSLGEGLGEQFF. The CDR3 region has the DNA TGTGCCAGTAGTTTAGGGGAGGGCCTCGGTGAGCAGTTCTTC.

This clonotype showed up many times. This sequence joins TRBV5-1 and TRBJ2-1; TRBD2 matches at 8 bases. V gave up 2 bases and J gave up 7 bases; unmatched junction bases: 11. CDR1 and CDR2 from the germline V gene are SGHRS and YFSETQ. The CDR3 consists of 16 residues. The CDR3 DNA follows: TGCGCCAGCAGCTTTTCCGGGACTAGTCCTCAAAATGAGCAGTTCTTC. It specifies CASSFSGTSPQNEQFF.

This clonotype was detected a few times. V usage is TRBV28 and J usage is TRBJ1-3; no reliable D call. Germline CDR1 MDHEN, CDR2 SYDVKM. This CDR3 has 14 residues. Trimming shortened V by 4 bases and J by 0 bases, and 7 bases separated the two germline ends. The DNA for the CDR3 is TGTGCCAGCAGTTGGGCCCGCTCTGGAAACACCATATATTTT. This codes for CASSWARSGNTIYF.

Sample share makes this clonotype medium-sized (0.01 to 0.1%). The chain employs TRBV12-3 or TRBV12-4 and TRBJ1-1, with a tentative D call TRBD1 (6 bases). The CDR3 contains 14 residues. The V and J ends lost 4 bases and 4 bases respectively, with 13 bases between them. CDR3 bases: TGTGCCAGCAGTTCCCAACAGGGACTCACTGAAGCTTTCTTT. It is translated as CASSSQQGLTEAFF.

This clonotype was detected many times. This chain's CDR3 is CASAAILTPIRGYTF. The CDR3 region has the DNA TGTGCCAGCGCCGCTATTCTTACTCCGATTCGGGGCTACACCTTC. This sequence joins TRBV12-3 or TRBV12-4 and TRBJ1-2; D uncertain. The CDR3 has 15 amino acids. Trimming shortened V by 8 bases and J by 8 bases, and 24 bases separated the two germline ends.

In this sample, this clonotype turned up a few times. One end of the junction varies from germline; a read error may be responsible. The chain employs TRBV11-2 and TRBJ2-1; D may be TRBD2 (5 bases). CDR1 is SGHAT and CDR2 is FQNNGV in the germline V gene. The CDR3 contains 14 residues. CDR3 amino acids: CASPEQDSNNEQFF. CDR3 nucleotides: TGTGCCAGCCCCGAGCAGGACTCCAACAATGAGCAGTTCTTC.

The CDR3 loop is CASFDGFGEQFF. The CDR3 DNA is TGTGCCAGCTTCGACGGCTTCGGTGAGCAGTTCTTC. This chain uses TRBV6-1 with TRBJ2-1; D call uncertain. The CDR3 has 12 residues. CDR1 and CDR2 (germline): MNHNS, SASEGT. The V end was cut by 8 bases, the J end by 9 bases, with 14 bases between.

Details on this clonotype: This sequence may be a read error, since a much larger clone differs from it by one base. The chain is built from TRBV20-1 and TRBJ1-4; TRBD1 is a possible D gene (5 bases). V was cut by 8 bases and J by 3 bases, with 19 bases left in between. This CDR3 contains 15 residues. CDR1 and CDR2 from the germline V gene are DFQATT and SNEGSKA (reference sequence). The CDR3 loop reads CSPLMGPDANEKLFF. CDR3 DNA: TGCAGTCCTTTAATGGGGCCGGATGCTAATGAAAAACTGTTTTTT.

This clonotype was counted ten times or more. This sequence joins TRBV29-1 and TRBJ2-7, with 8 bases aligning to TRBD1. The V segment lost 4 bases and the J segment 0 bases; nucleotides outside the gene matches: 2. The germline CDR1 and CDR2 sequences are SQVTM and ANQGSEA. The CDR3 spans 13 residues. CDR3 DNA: TGCAGCGTTGGACAGGGGATCTCCTACGAGCAGTACTTC. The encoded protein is CSVGQGISYEQYF.

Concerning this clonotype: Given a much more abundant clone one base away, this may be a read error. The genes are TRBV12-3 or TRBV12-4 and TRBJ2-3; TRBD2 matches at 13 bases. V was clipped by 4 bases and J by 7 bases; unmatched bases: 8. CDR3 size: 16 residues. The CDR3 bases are TGTGCCAGCAGTTCCCGGACTAGCGGGAGCCCAAATACGCAGTATTTT. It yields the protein CASSSRTSGSPNTQYF.

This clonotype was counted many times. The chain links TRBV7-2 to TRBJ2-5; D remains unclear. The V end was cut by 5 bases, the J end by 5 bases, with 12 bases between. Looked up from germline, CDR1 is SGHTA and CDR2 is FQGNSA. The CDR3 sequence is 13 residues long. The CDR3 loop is CASSPPALETQYF. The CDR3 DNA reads TGTGCCAGCAGCCCCCCCGCGCTGGAGACCCAGTACTTC.

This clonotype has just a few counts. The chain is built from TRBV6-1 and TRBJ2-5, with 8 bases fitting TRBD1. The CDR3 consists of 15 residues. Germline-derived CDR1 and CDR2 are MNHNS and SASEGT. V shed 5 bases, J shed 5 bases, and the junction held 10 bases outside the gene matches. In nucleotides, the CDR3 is TGTGCCAGCAGTCCCTCTCAGGGGGCAGGGGAGACCCAGTACTTC. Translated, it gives CASSPSQGAGETQYF.

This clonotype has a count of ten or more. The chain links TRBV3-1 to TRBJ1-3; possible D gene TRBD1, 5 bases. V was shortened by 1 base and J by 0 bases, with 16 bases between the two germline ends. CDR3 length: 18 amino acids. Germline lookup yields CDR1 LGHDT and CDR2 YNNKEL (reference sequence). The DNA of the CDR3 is TGTGCCAGCAGCCAAGGATTGGGGGTCCGTTCCTCTGGAAACACCATATATTTT. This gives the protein CASSQGLGVRSSGNTIYF.

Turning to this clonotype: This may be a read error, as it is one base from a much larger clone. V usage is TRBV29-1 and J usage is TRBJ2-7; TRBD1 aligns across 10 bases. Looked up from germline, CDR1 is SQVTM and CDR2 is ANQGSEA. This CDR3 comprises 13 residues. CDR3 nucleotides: TGCGGCGTTGTGCGGACAGGGGGACACGAGCAGTACTTC. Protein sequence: CGVVRTGGHEQYF.